Sequencing of this T cell receptor beta chain was carried out in a study of cytomegalovirus exposure and HLA in healthy donors. The CDR3 is 15 residues long. Germline values: CDR1 MNHEY, CDR2 SVGAGI. V was pared by 4 bases and J by 0 bases, with 12 bases between. Researchers ran the PCR with 60 Vbeta and 13 Jbeta primers. Libraries were prepared by immunoSEQ multiplex PCR; TCRdb keeps only in-frame clonotypes and omits some of them. The sample includes roughly 200,000 clones, about four fifths of them seen just once. The chain uses TRBV6-5 and TRBJ1-1; TRBD1 might be the D (6 bases). Material for sequencing was PBMCs. This TCR came from a woman aged 30 to 39 in good health and CMV-seropositive. The CDR3 loop is CASSWGPPMNTEAFF. The CDR3 bases are TGTGCCAGCAGTTGGGGGCCACCTATGAACACTGAAGCTTTCTTT.